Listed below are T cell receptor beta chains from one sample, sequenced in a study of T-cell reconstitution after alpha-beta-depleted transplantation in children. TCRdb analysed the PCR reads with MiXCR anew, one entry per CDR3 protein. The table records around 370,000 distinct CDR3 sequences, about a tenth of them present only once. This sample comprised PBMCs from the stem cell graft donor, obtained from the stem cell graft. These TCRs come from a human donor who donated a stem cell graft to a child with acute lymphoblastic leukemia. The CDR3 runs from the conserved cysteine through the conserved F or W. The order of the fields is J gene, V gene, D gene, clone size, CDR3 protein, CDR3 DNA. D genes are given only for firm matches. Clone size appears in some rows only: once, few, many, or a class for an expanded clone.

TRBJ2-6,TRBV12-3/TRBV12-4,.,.,CASSQPVGANVLTF,TGTGCCAGCAGTCAGCCGGTTGGGGCCAACGTCCTGACTTTC
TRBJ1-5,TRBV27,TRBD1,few,CASSSRTGGNQPQHF,TGTGCCAGCAGTTCCCGGACAGGGGGCAATCAGCCCCAGCATTTT
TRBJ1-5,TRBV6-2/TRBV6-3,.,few,CASSYSVGDNQPQHF,TGTGCCAGCAGTTACAGCGTGGGGGATAATCAGCCCCAGCATTTT
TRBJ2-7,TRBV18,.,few,CASSPRPESYEQYF,TGTGCCAGCTCACCACGTCCGGAATCCTACGAGCAGTACTTC
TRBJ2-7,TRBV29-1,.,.,CSVETGFSSYEQYF,TGCAGCGTTGAGACAGGTTTCAGCTCCTACGAGCAGTACTTC
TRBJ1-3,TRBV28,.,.,CASRKGAAGNTIYF,TGTGCCAGCAGGAAAGGTGCCGCTGGAAACACCATATATTTT
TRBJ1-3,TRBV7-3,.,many,CASSLTAGNTIYF,TGTGCCAGCAGCTTAACGGCTGGAAACACCATATATTTT
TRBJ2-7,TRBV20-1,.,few,CSARAVIGRAAYEQYF,TGCAGTGCTAGAGCAGTAATAGGCAGGGCCGCCTACGAGCAGTACTTC
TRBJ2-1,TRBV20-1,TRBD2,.,CSARGLAETYNEQFF,TGCAGTGCTAGGGGACTAGCGGAGACCTACAATGAGCAGTTCTTC
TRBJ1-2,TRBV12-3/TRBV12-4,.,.,CGSSLDGAGMIYGYTF,TGTGGCAGCAGTTTAGATGGGGCCGGGATGATCTATGGCTACACCTTC
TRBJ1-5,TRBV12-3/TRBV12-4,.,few,CASSWGQGFNQPQHF,TGTGCCAGCAGCTGGGGCCAGGGGTTCAATCAGCCCCAGCATTTT
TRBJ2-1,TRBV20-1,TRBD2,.,CSAMRGRSGRAVNEQFF,TGCAGTGCTATGCGCGGGAGGAGCGGGAGGGCCGTAAATGAGCAGTTCTTC
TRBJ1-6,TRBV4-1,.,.,CASSQEWGQRGSPLHF,TGCGCCAGCAGCCAAGAATGGGGGCAGAGAGGTTCACCCCTCCACTTT
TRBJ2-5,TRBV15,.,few,CATSREPGLGETQYF,TGTGCCACCAGCAGAGAACCTGGGCTGGGGGAGACCCAGTACTTC
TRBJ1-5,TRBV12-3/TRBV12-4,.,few,CASSLNGPFGQPQHF,TGTGCCAGCAGTTTGAATGGTCCTTTTGGTCAGCCCCAGCATTTT
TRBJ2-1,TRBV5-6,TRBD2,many,CASSLVYSGLAGTYNEQFF,TGTGCCAGCAGCTTAGTTTACAGTGGACTAGCGGGGACCTACAATGAGCAGTTCTTC
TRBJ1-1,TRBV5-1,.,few,CASSPDLEMNTEAFF,TGCGCCAGCAGCCCTGACTTAGAGATGAACACTGAAGCTTTCTTT
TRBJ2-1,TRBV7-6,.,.,CASSSGPSLWDEQFF,TGTGCCAGCAGCTCGGGACCAAGCCTCTGGGATGAGCAGTTCTTC
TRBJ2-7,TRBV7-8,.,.,CASSKGQPSYEQYF,TGTGCCAGCAGCAAAGGACAGCCCTCCTACGAGCAGTACTTC
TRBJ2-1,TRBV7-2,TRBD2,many,CASSLPVGLANEQFF,TGTGCCAGCAGCTTACCCGTCGGACTAGCGAATGAGCAGTTCTTC
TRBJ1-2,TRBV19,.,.,CASKIGHGTNGYTF,TGTGCCAGTAAGATCGGACACGGGACGAATGGCTACACCTTC
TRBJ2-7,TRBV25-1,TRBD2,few,CASSYPGGPHEQYF,TGTGCCAGCAGTTATCCGGGAGGGCCCCACGAGCAGTACTTC
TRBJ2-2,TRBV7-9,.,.,CASSKLFSNTGELFF,TGTGCCAGCTCAAAGTTGTTTTCGAACACCGGGGAGCTGTTTTTT
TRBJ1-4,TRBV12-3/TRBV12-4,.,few,CASSTGVRNEKLFF,TGTGCCAGCAGTACCGGAGTGAGGAATGAAAAACTGTTTTTT
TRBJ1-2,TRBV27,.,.,CASSLSGYRYGYTF,TGTGCCAGCAGTTTATCGGGGTATCGGTATGGCTACACCTTC
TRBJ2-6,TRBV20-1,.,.,CSARGLGANVLTF,TGCAGTGCTAGGGGGTTGGGGGCCAACGTCCTGACTTTC
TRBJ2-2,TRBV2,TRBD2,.,CASSWTSGTRTGELFF,TGTGCCAGCAGTTGGACTAGCGGGACGAGGACCGGGGAGCTGTTTTTT
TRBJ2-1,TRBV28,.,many,CASSWDSEQFF,TGTGCCAGCAGTTGGGACTCCGAGCAGTTCTTC
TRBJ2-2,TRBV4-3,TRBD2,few,CASSRRLAGENTGELFF,TGCGCCAGCAGCAGACGACTAGCGGGAGAGAACACCGGGGAGCTGTTTTTT
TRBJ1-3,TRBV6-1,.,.,CASRTQGWSGNTIYF,TGTGCCAGCAGGACACAGGGATGGTCTGGAAACACCATATATTTT
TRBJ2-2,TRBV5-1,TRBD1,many,CASSRTGQNTGELFF,TGCGCCAGCAGCAGGACAGGACAGAACACCGGGGAGCTGTTTTTT
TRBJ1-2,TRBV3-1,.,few,CASSQGQLNYGYTF,TGTGCCAGCAGCCAAGGACAGCTAAACTATGGCTACACCTTC